The 10 T cell receptor beta chains below were found in one sample sequenced in a study of cytomegalovirus exposure and HLA in healthy donors. The table came from immunoSEQ multiplex PCR; TCRdb's copy has only in-frame clones and leaves some out. The table lists 150,000 to 200,000 clones, approximately 83% of them singletons. Specimen: PBMCs. The receptors come from a woman under 30 in good health and CMV-seropositive.

This chain links TRBV10-3 with TRBJ1-1; D is possibly TRBD1 (6 bases). The ends were cut back, 7 bases at V and 0 bases at J, with 12 bases in the middle. Germline CDR1 is ENHRY and CDR2 is SYGVKD. The CDR3 contains 14 residues. The CDR3 nucleotides read TGTGCCATCACCGATCGGACAGTGAACACTGAAGCTTTCTTT. Its protein product is CAITDRTVNTEAFF.

This chain links TRBV27 with TRBJ1-2, with 8 bases fitting TRBD1. V trimming: 5 bases; J trimming: 7 bases; junction bases outside the gene matches: 9. Germline V gene sequence: CDR1 MNHEY, CDR2 SMNVEV (reference sequence). The CDR3 is made up of 14 amino acids. The CDR3 DNA is TGTGCCAGCAGTCCTTACAGGGGGGGGAGTGGCTACACCTTC. Its protein product is CASSPYRGGSGYTF.

The J gene is TRBJ2-5, the V gene TRBV25-1, with TRBD2 as a possible D gene (5 bases). CDR3 size: 14 residues. Per germline, CDR1 MGHDK and CDR2 SYGVNS. Trimming removed 6 bases at V and 4 bases at J, with 15 bases between. This CDR3 reads CASSEGSGGETQYF. In DNA, the CDR3 is TGTGCCAGCAGCGAGGGCAGCGGCGGAGAGACCCAGTACTTC.

The rearrangement links TRBV6-6 to TRBJ1-5; D remains unclear. Trimming took off 7 bases at V and 3 bases at J, with 7 bases between the two ends. The CDR3 is 12 residues long. Germline-derived CDR1 and CDR2 are MNHNY and SVGAGI (reference sequence). The DNA of the CDR3 is TGTGCCAGCACCCAAGCCAATCAGCCCCAGCATTTT. Its protein is CASTQANQPQHF.

This chain joins TRBV2 and TRBJ2-5; maybe TRBD2 (6 bases). Germline-derived CDR1 and CDR2 are SNHLY and FYNNEI. The CDR3 contains 13 residues. V gave up 7 bases and J gave up 4 bases, with 13 bases separating them. The CDR3 is CASTVEGGETQYF. CDR3 sequence (DNA): TGTGCCAGCACGGTAGAGGGAGGAGAGACCCAGTACTTC.

The chain employs TRBV5-5 and TRBJ1-1, with D unclear. Between the trimmed V and J ends, which lost 4 bases and 4 bases, there was a span of 14 bases. The CDR3 covers 14 residues. Germline assignment: CDR1 SGHKS and CDR2 YYEKEE (reference sequence). CDR3 region: CASSPSSGITEAFF. CDR3 nucleotides: TGTGCCAGCAGCCCGAGTAGCGGGATCACTGAAGCTTTCTTT.

This chain uses TRBV18 with TRBJ2-3, with D uncertain. CDR3 length: 15 amino acids. Trimming stripped 3 bases from V and 5 bases from J, with 15 bases between. Germline V gene lookup returns CDR1 KGHSH and CDR2 LQKENI. CDR3 DNA: TGTGCCAGCTCACCGCTGACACCAAATGGAGATACGCAGTATTTT. Translation gives CASSPLTPNGDTQYF.

The genes are TRBV11-2 and TRBJ2-5, with 11 bases that match TRBD2. J was trimmed by 0 bases and V by 1 base; bases with no gene match: 4. This CDR3 has 17 amino acids. Looked up from germline, CDR1 is SGHAT and CDR2 is FQNNGV. In DNA, the CDR3 is TGTGCCAGCAGCTTAGGTATACTAGCGGGGGACCAAGAGACCCAGTACTTC. Its translation: CASSLGILAGDQETQYF.

Turning to this clone: Its ends do not fully match the called genes, so a read error is possible. The chain couples TRBV6-1 to TRBJ2-1; 7 bases are shared with TRBD1. The CDR3 contains 13 residues. Looked up from germline, CDR1 is MNHNS and CDR2 is SASEGT. DNA of the CDR3: TGTGCCAGCAGTGAATCATTTGGACAGGTTCAGATCTTC. It encodes CASSESFGQVQIF.

J is TRBJ2-3 and V is TRBV5-8; D perhaps matches TRBD2 (6 bases). Germline loops: CDR1 SGHTS, CDR2 YDEGEE. CDR3 length equals 15 residues. V was clipped by 3 bases and J by 3 bases, with 14 bases between them. The CDR3 DNA reads as TGTGCCAGCAGCTCGGGACTCCAGAATACAGATACGCAGTATTTT. It is translated as CASSSGLQNTDTQYF.